These 22 T cell receptor beta chains came from one sample sequenced in a study of CD8 T cells in Susac syndrome. The authors reverse transcribed about 0.45 to 1 ug RNA with random hexamers. TCRdb redid the calling of the immunoSEQ multiplex PCR reads with MiXCR, one entry per CDR3 protein. The table includes 200,000 or so distinct CDR3 sequences, more than 90% detected once. Source material: CD4+ T cells from PBMCs. The receptors shown here come from a human donor with Susac syndrome.

The chain links TRBV12-5 to TRBJ1-5; D call uncertain. From germline, CDR1 is LGHNT and CDR2 FRNRAP. This CDR3 comprises 15 residues. Deletions cut 5 bases from V and 0 bases from J, with 11 bases between. CDR3 sequence reads: CASGPRVGSNQPQHF. The CDR3 nucleotides are TGTGCTAGTGGTCCGCGGGTTGGTAGCAATCAGCCCCAGCATTTT.

The chain couples TRBV11-2 to TRBJ2-5; 11 nucleotides align to TRBD1. V shed 3 bases, J shed 6 bases, and the junction held 9 bases outside the gene matches. The V gene's germline CDR1 is SGHAT and CDR2 FQNNGV. This CDR3 has 16 amino acids. The CDR3 nucleotides are TGTGCCAGCAGCTTGCTCGGACAGGGGGCAATAAAGACCCAGTACTTC. Translated, it gives CASSLLGQGAIKTQYF.

The chain has TRBV20-1 and TRBJ1-2; unclear D gene. Trimming removed 7 bases at V and 4 bases at J, with 7 bases between. From germline, CDR1 is DFQATT and CDR2 SNEGSKA (reference sequence). The CDR3 is 10 amino acids. For the CDR3, the DNA is TGCAGTGGGGGAGCCTATGGCTACACCTTC. The encoded protein is CSGGAYGYTF.

This chain joins TRBV20-1 and TRBJ2-7, with 7 bases lining up with TRBD1. The V segment lost 3 bases and the J segment 0 bases; nucleotides outside the gene matches: 2. Per germline, CDR1 DFQATT and CDR2 SNEGSKA (reference sequence). The CDR3 sequence is 13 residues long. CDR3 loop: CSARTGSSYEQYF. In DNA, the CDR3 is TGCAGTGCTAGGACAGGGAGCTCCTACGAGCAGTACTTC.

The V call is TRBV11-3, the J call TRBJ2-5, with D possibly TRBD2 on 6 matching bases. The V and J ends lost 1 base and 2 bases respectively, with 14 bases between them. CDR1 is SGHNT and CDR2 is YENEEA in the germline V gene. The CDR3 spans 16 residues. CDR3: CASSLGSAGSQETQYF. In DNA, the CDR3 is TGTGCCAGCAGCTTAGGGTCAGCGGGTTCACAAGAGACCCAGTACTTC.

J is TRBJ2-7 and V is TRBV5-1; D is possibly TRBD2 (5 bases). The CDR3 sequence is 14 residues long. V was trimmed by 6 bases and J by 5 bases, leaving 18 bases between them. The V gene's germline CDR1 is SGHRS and CDR2 YFSETQ. CDR3 sequence: CASKSLRGYHEQYF. DNA for the CDR3: TGCGCCAGCAAATCACTCCGGGGTTACCACGAGCAGTACTTC.

V gene TRBV29-1 combines with J gene TRBJ1-1; no firm D call. V was cut by 6 bases and J by 1 base, with 12 bases left in between. The CDR3 is 13 residues long. Germline loops: CDR1 SQVTM, CDR2 ANQGSEA. The CDR3 spells CSVDLGWNTEAFF. The CDR3 DNA is TGCAGCGTCGACCTCGGTTGGAACACTGAAGCTTTCTTT. Looking up the rest from reference TRBV29-1 and TRBJ1-1 gives the full variable domain: SAVISQKPSRDICQRGTSLTIQCQVDSQVTMMFWYRQQPGQSLTLIATANQGSEATYESGFVIDKFPISRPNLTFSTLTVSNMSPEDSSIYLCSVDLGWNTEAFFGQGTRLTVV.

The genes are TRBV1 and TRBJ2-2. TRBV1 is designated a pseudogene. This CDR3 comprises 16 residues. The CDR3, as DNA: TGCACCAGCAGCCATCCGGCAGGTATAAGCACCGGGGAGCTGTTTTTT. As protein: CTSSHPAGISTGELFF.

This chain links TRBV6-2 or TRBV6-3 with TRBJ1-2, with D maybe TRBD1 (6 bases). Trimming pared 4 bases from V and 4 bases from J, leaving 13 bases between. Looked up from germline, CDR1 is MNHEY and CDR2 is SVGEGT. There are 14 residues in the CDR3. CDR3 amino acids: CASSSTGLRYGYTF. In DNA, the CDR3 is TGTGCCAGCAGTTCCACAGGGTTACGCTATGGCTACACCTTC.

The chain has TRBV10-3 and TRBJ2-4, with D uncertain. Germline V gene lookup returns CDR1 ENHRY and CDR2 SYGVKD. CDR3 length: 11 residues. The V and J ends lost 2 bases and 14 bases respectively, with 10 bases between them. CDR3: CAISELGIKYF. Here the CDR3 DNA reads TGTGCCATCAGTGAGCTGGGTATTAAGTACTTC.

The sample holds one count of this clonotype. The rearrangement links TRBV9 to TRBJ2-7; the D gene is possibly TRBD2 (6 bases). CDR3 length: 15 residues. Germline-derived CDR1 and CDR2 are SGDLS and YYNGEE. V gave up 1 base and J gave up 3 bases, with 14 bases separating them. CDR3 nucleotide sequence: TGTGCCAGCAGCGTACAGCCGGGACTGGGCTACGAGCAGTACTTC. This codes for CASSVQPGLGYEQYF.

The gene calls are TRBV25-1 and TRBJ1-4; 10 nucleotides line up with TRBD1. This CDR3 region has 14 residues. CDR1 is MGHDK, CDR2 SYGVNS, per germline. Trimming cost V 5 bases and J 5 bases; bases outside gene matches: 2. In nucleotides, the CDR3 is TGTGCCAGCAGTCCGACAGGGGGCAATGAAAAACTGTTTTTT. Translation gives CASSPTGGNEKLFF. Looking up the rest from reference TRBV25-1 and TRBJ1-4 gives the full variable domain: EADIYQTPRYLVIGTGKKITLECSQTMGHDKMYWYQQDPGMELHLIHYSYGVNSTEKGDLSSESTVSRIRTEHFPLTLESARPSHTSQYLCASSPTGGNEKLFFGSGTQLSVL.

The gene calls are TRBV7-2 and TRBJ1-2, with D unresolved. The germline V gene encodes CDR1 SGHTA and CDR2 FQGNSA. The CDR3 has 12 amino acids. V gave up 3 bases and J gave up 4 bases, with 6 bases separating them. CDR3 amino acids: CASSLGIYGYTF. In DNA form, the CDR3 reads TGTGCCAGCAGCTTGGGCATCTATGGCTACACCTTC.

This rearrangement joins TRBV30 to TRBJ1-2; 11 bases fit TRBD1. Germline-derived CDR1 and CDR2 are GTSNPN and SVGIG (reference sequence). Trimming took 4 bases from V and 4 from J; bases not matched to a gene: 11. This CDR3 is 16 amino acids long. CDR3 amino acids: CAWTRTGGERGYGYTF. The DNA of the CDR3 is TGTGCCTGGACCCGGACAGGGGGCGAACGAGGCTATGGCTACACCTTC.

The chain combines TRBV4-3 with TRBJ2-1; TRBD1 is a possible D gene (5 bases). This CDR3 has 15 residues. CDR1 LGHNA and CDR2 YSLEER come from the germline V gene. Trimming cost V 0 bases and J 3 bases, with 9 bases left between them. DNA for the CDR3: TGCGCCAGCAGCCAAGAGGGGCTAGGCTACAATGAGCAGTTCTTC. It encodes CASSQEGLGYNEQFF.

The chain couples TRBV15 to TRBJ2-7, with D unresolved. Trimming took off 8 bases at V and 6 bases at J, with 17 bases between the two ends. Germline V lookup: CDR1 LNHNV, CDR2 YYDKDF (reference sequence). The CDR3 is 13 residues long. The CDR3 DNA follows: TGTGCCACCTGGCGCTTCGGTTTGGTCGAGCAGTACTTC. As protein: CATWRFGLVEQYF.

This clonotype has just one count. The DNA for the CDR3 is TGTGCCAGCACCCCGGGGGCGCCCACTGAAGCTTTCTTT. Amino acid sequence: CASTPGAPTEAFF. This chain links TRBV12-3 or TRBV12-4 with TRBJ1-1, with TRBD1 as a possible D gene (6 bases). The CDR3 totals 13 residues. Trimming took 7 bases from V and 4 from J, leaving 13 bases between them.

The rearrangement joins TRBV4-1 to TRBJ2-3, with 9 nucleotides matching TRBD1. Unmatched junction bases numbered 19, after V lost 4 bases and J lost 14 bases. The germline V gene encodes CDR1 MGHRA and CDR2 YSYEKL. The CDR3 length is 16 residues. Here the CDR3 DNA reads TGCGCCAGCAGCCGGTGGGGCGGTGAAACAGGGGGCTTTTTGTATTTT. Translation gives CASSRWGGETGGFLYF.

The CDR3 nucleotides read TGCAGCGCTATGAGGCGGGACGGTACCCACGAGCAGTACTTC. Protein sequence: CSAMRRDGTHEQYF. The chain combines TRBV29-1 with TRBJ2-7, with D possibly being TRBD2 (6 bases). V dropped 7 bases and J dropped 5 bases, with 21 bases sitting between them. This CDR3 region has 14 residues. CDR1 is SQVTM, CDR2 ANQGSEA, per germline.

V is TRBV3-1 and J is TRBJ2-7, with 9 bases aligning to TRBD2. This CDR3 spans 14 amino acids. With 4 bases clipped from V and 5 bases from J, the junction kept 6 bases outside the gene matches. Germline V gene sequence: CDR1 LGHDT, CDR2 YNNKEL (reference sequence). The CDR3 sequence is CASSPSGEWNEQYF. The DNA for the CDR3 is TGTGCCAGCAGCCCTAGCGGGGAGTGGAACGAGCAGTACTTC.

The V call is TRBV12-3 or TRBV12-4, the J call TRBJ2-7, with 7 bases fitting TRBD2. The CDR3 is 15 amino acids. V was clipped by 8 bases and J by 5 bases; unmatched bases: 15. The CDR3 DNA reads TGTGCCAGCGGTGAAACCAGCGGGGCACGTGACGAGCAGTACTTC. Its protein product is CASGETSGARDEQYF.

The chain employs TRBV12-3 or TRBV12-4 and TRBJ1-4; D remains unclear. CDR3 length equals 14 residues. Trimming removed 4 bases from V and 0 bases from J, with 6 bases in between. For the CDR3, the DNA is TGTGCCAGCAGTTACAGAGCAACTAATGAAAAACTGTTTTTT. Amino acid sequence: CASSYRATNEKLFF.